The 27 T cell receptor beta chains below all came from one sample that was sequenced in a study of shared clonotypes between healthy human individuals. Measured with immunoSEQ multiplex PCR; TCRdb has only the in-frame clones, and not every one. Among more than 400,000 clones listed, 70% to 80% were seen once. Sequences were obtained from PBMCs. These receptors all come from a woman in her thirties or forties in good health. Some clones in this sample may be carry-over from other donors' samples.

The table lists this clone with a count of one. The chain links TRBV27 to TRBJ2-2, with 15 positions matching TRBD2. V trimming: 4 bases; J trimming: 3 bases; junction bases outside the gene matches: 3. The length of the CDR3 is 17 residues. CDR1 is MNHEY, CDR2 SMNVEV, per germline (reference sequence). The CDR3 loop is CASSSWTSGRDTGELFF. The CDR3 DNA sequence: TGTGCCAGCAGTTCCTGGACTAGCGGGAGGGACACCGGGGAGCTGTTTTTT.

V and J are TRBV11-2 and TRBJ2-1; 8 bases agree with TRBD2. This CDR3 has 15 residues. The V gene's germline CDR1 is SGHAT and CDR2 FQNNGV. The V gene end was trimmed by 0 bases and the J gene end by 8 bases; junction bases not matched to a gene: 6. The CDR3, as DNA: TGTGCCAGCAGCTTAGAAGCAGCGGGAGTCCATGAGCAGTTCTTC. It encodes CASSLEAAGVHEQFF.

Concerning this clone itself: A far larger clone is a single base away, which makes a read error likely. This chain connects TRBV2 to TRBJ1-1; 10 positions match TRBD1. Per germline, CDR1 SNHLY and CDR2 FYNNEI. The ends lost 2 bases at V and 6 bases at J; junction bases unmatched: 6. This CDR3 contains 15 residues. The CDR3 is CASSEWDRGPPEAFF. In nucleotides, the CDR3 is TGTGCCAGCAGTGAATGGGACAGGGGCCCTCCTGAAGCTTTCTTT.

The V call is TRBV28, the J call TRBJ1-5, with D possibly TRBD1 on 5 matching bases. Germline loops: CDR1 MDHEN, CDR2 SYDVKM. The CDR3 runs 14 residues. V was trimmed by 7 bases and J by 5 bases, leaving 15 bases between them. The DNA for the CDR3 is TGTGCCAGCAAAACCCCGGGCAGGGATCAGCCCCAGCATTTT. This codes for CASKTPGRDQPQHF. Complete variable domain (other parts from reference TRBV28 and TRBJ1-5): DVKVTQSSRYLVKRTGEKVFLECVQDMDHENMFWYRQDPGLGLRLIYFSYDVKMKEKGDIPEGYSVSREKKERFSLILESASTNQTSMYLCASKTPGRDQPQHFGDGTRLSIL.

This clone was picked up one time. The chain employs TRBV30 and TRBJ2-7; perhaps D is TRBD1 or TRBD2 (6 bases each). Looked up from germline, CDR1 is GTSNPN and CDR2 is SVGIG (reference sequence). The CDR3 has 13 residues. Trimming removed 0 bases from V and 7 bases from J, with 13 bases in between. CDR3 DNA sequence: TGTGCCTGGAGTGTTGGAGGGGGAGGTGAGCAGTACTTC. It encodes CAWSVGGGGEQYF. The full variable domain, in which reference TRBV30 and TRBJ2-7 provide the parts outside the CDR3, is SQTIHQWPATLVQPVGSPLSLECTVEGTSNPNLYWYRQAAGRGLQLLFYSVGIGQISSEVPQNLSASRPQDRQFILSSKKLLLSDSGFYLCAWSVGGGGEQYFGPGTRLTVT.

V is TRBV2 and J is TRBJ2-1; 12 positions match TRBD2. Looked up from germline, CDR1 is SNHLY and CDR2 is FYNNEI. CDR3 length: 14 amino acids. The V and J ends lost 7 bases and 6 bases, in that order; junction bases with no gene match: 4. The CDR3 loop is CASTSSGRANEQFF. The DNA for the CDR3 is TGTGCCAGCACCTCTAGCGGGAGGGCCAATGAGCAGTTCTTC.

The chain employs TRBV7-8 and TRBJ2-7; D gene uncertain. CDR3 length: 14 residues. The germline V gene has CDR1 SGHVS and CDR2 FQNEAQ. V was pared by 2 bases and J by 0 bases, with 8 bases between. In DNA form, the CDR3 reads TGTGCCAGCAGCTTATCTCGACTCTCCTACGAGCAGTACTTC. Residues: CASSLSRLSYEQYF.

J is TRBJ2-1 and V is TRBV6-6; TRBD2 agrees at 8 bases. This CDR3 region has 14 residues. Unmatched junction bases numbered 7, after V lost 7 bases and J lost 5 bases. CDR1 and CDR2 from the germline V gene are MNHNY and SVGAGI (reference sequence). The CDR3 nucleotides read TGTGCCAGCATTCGAGCGGGAGTTAACAATGAGCAGTTCTTC. It specifies CASIRAGVNNEQFF.

This chain joins TRBV7-2 and TRBJ1-1, with TRBD1 identical over 8 bases. Germline V CDR1 and CDR2: SGHTA, FQGNSA. The trim removed 4 bases at V and 10 bases at J, leaving 11 bases unmatched. This CDR3 has 14 amino acids. CDR3 nucleotides: TGTGCCAGCAGCTCCCAGACAGGGGCCTACGGAGCTTTCTTT. This gives the protein CASSSQTGAYGAFF. The whole variable domain, filled in from reference TRBV7-2 and TRBJ1-1, reads GAGVSQSPSNKVTEKGKDVELRCDPISGHTALYWYRQSLGQGLEFLIYFQGNSAPDKSGLPSDRFSAERTGGSVSTLTIQRTQQEDSAVYLCASSSQTGAYGAFFGQGTRLTVV.

This clone showed up just a few times. For the CDR3, the DNA is TGTGCCAGCAGCTGGGGACTAGCGGGAGGTGTGGAGACCCAGTACTTC. It translates to CASSWGLAGGVETQYF. The V gene is TRBV7-2, the J gene TRBJ2-5; 15 bases map to TRBD2. J lost 5 bases, V lost 4 bases, and 5 bases had no gene match. CDR1 SGHTA and CDR2 FQGNSA come from the germline V gene. The CDR3 runs to 16 residues.

The chain combines TRBV7-8 with TRBJ2-4; no clear D. Germline V gene sequence: CDR1 SGHVS, CDR2 FQNEAQ. The CDR3 is made up of 11 amino acids. Trimming took 5 bases from V and 8 from J, leaving 7 bases between them. The CDR3 bases are TGTGCCAGCAGCCTCCTTGACATTCAGTACTTC. Translation: CASSLLDIQYF.

In its sample, this clone was seen once. This chain connects TRBV19 to TRBJ2-2, with D unclear. V lost 7 bases and J 0 bases, leaving 9 bases between the germline ends. Germline V gene lookup returns CDR1 LNHDA and CDR2 SQIVND (reference sequence). CDR3 length: 14 residues. CDR3 residues: CASTTYPNTGELFF. The CDR3, as DNA: TGTGCCAGTACTACGTACCCGAACACCGGGGAGCTGTTTTTT.

The rearrangement uses TRBV9 and TRBJ2-1; D call uncertain. The V gene's germline CDR1 is SGDLS and CDR2 YYNGEE. The CDR3 spans 15 residues. V gave up 0 bases and J gave up 2 bases, with 9 bases separating them. As DNA, the CDR3 is TGTGCCAGCAGCGTAGGGTCGCGGACCTACAATGAGCAGTTCTTC. Translating gives CASSVGSRTYNEQFF.

V usage is TRBV6-1 and J usage is TRBJ1-2, with 9 bases aligning to TRBD1. This CDR3 is 15 amino acids long. V was clipped by 4 bases and J by 7 bases; unmatched bases: 10. CDR1 and CDR2 (germline): MNHNS, SASEGT. CDR3 region: CASSVLQGARSGYTF. The DNA of the CDR3 is TGTGCCAGCAGTGTTCTACAGGGGGCGCGAAGTGGCTACACCTTC.

Concerning this clone itself: Within the sample, other DNA sequences also encode this same CDR3. The V call is TRBV29-1, the J call TRBJ1-1, with D possibly TRBD1 on 5 matching bases. V lost 2 bases and J 2 bases, leaving 9 bases between the germline ends. CDR3 length: 13 amino acids. Germline CDR1 is SQVTM and CDR2 is ANQGSEA. The chain's CDR3 is CSVESGGNTEAFF. The CDR3, as DNA: TGCAGCGTTGAAAGTGGGGGAAACACTGAAGCTTTCTTT.

The chain uses TRBV28 and TRBJ1-1, with a weak D call TRBD1 (6 bases). Trimming left V 7 bases short and J 9 bases short, with 12 bases between. The germline gives CDR1 MDHEN, CDR2 SYDVKM. The CDR3 is 11 amino acids. The CDR3, as DNA: TGTGCCAGCATCGGGGGGCCTAAAGCTTTCTTT. Translated: CASIGGPKAFF.

This chain connects TRBV6-6 to TRBJ2-2; 10 nucleotides agree with TRBD2. This CDR3 contains 15 residues. Germline V gives CDR1 MNHNY, CDR2 SVGAGI (reference sequence). Trimming took 7 bases from V and 9 from J; bases not matched to a gene: 11. In DNA form, the CDR3 reads TGTGCCAGCAAGACGAATAGCGGGAGGCCCCGGGAGCTGTTTTTT. Its translation: CASKTNSGRPRELFF.

To note about this clone: Given a far larger clone just one base away, this is likely a sequencing read error. The identical CDR3 is also encoded by other nucleotide sequences in the sample. The genes are TRBV7-9 and TRBJ2-4; D is unclear. CDR3 size: 14 residues. CDR1 and CDR2 from the germline V gene are SEHNR and FQNEAQ (reference sequence). Trimming pared 3 bases from V and 1 base from J, leaving 7 bases between. The CDR3 spells CASSLTAAKNIQYF. CDR3 DNA sequence: TGTGCCAGCAGCTTGACGGCGGCCAAAAACATTCAGTACTTC.

V and J are TRBV28 and TRBJ1-2; possible D gene TRBD1, 6 bases. V was pared by 3 bases and J by 2 bases, with 19 bases between. The germline V gene encodes CDR1 MDHEN and CDR2 SYDVKM. This CDR3 is 17 amino acids long. The CDR3 loop is CASSFFRGGAPNYGYTF. The CDR3 DNA reads TGTGCCAGCAGTTTCTTTAGGGGGGGGGCCCCCAACTATGGCTACACCTTC.

Many counts were recorded for this clone. The sample contains more than one DNA sequence encoding this CDR3. The chain couples TRBV11-2 to TRBJ2-7; 12 bases are a match to TRBD2. The CDR3 has 15 residues. V was pared by 4 bases and J by 2 bases, with 3 bases of the junction left unmatched. The germline V gene encodes CDR1 SGHAT and CDR2 FQNNGV. CDR3 in amino acids: CASSSLAGGAYEQYF. CDR3 bases: TGTGCCAGCAGCTCCCTAGCGGGAGGGGCCTACGAGCAGTACTTC.

J is TRBJ1-3 and V is TRBV7-9; 7 bases agree with TRBD1. Trimming took 4 bases from V and 0 from J; bases not matched to a gene: 3. The CDR3 is 15 residues long. CDR1 and CDR2 (germline): SEHNR, FQNEAQ (reference sequence). The CDR3 region has the DNA TGTGCCAGCAGCTCAGGGACAGCCTCTGGAAACACCATATATTTT. Translating it yields CASSSGTASGNTIYF.

This clone has a count of ten or more. The V gene is TRBV7-8, the J gene TRBJ1-1, with 8 bases lining up with TRBD1. In germline, CDR1 is SGHVS, CDR2 FQNEAQ. The trim removed 1 base at V and 11 bases at J, leaving 18 bases unmatched. This CDR3 region has 17 residues. The CDR3 DNA follows: TGTGCCAGCAGCTTAGGGTCCGCCGGGACAGGTCCTCTGGAGGCTTTCTTT. Amino acids: CASSLGSAGTGPLEAFF.

The CDR3 is CASRRDVTYEQYF. CDR3 coding DNA: TGTGCCAGCAGGCGGGACGTGACCTACGAGCAGTACTTC. V and J are TRBV27 and TRBJ2-7, with D possibly matching TRBD2 (6 bases). Germline loops: CDR1 MNHEY, CDR2 SMNVEV (reference sequence). V lost 6 bases and J lost 2, with 11 bases in between. The CDR3 loop spans 13 amino acids.

This clone was recorded a few times. J is TRBJ2-2 and V is TRBV4-3; D not resolved. V lost 8 bases and J lost 6, with 10 bases in between. Germline CDR1 is LGHNA and CDR2 is YSLEER. The CDR3 covers 12 residues. As DNA, the CDR3 is TGCGCCAGCGGCACCGCGGCCGGGGAGCTGTTTTTT. It yields the protein CASGTAAGELFF.

The chain joins TRBV19 to TRBJ2-7, with 7 nucleotides matching TRBD1. Germline CDR1 and CDR2: LNHDA and SQIVND (reference sequence). This CDR3 contains 14 residues. Unmatched junction bases numbered 9, after V lost 6 bases and J lost 4 bases. CDR3 sequence (DNA): TGTGCCAGTAGGTCCGGGACAGCTAATTACGAGCAGTACTTC. Translating gives CASRSGTANYEQYF.

The rearrangement links TRBV29-1 to TRBJ2-5, with 7 bases identical to TRBD1. Per the germline V gene, CDR1 is SQVTM and CDR2 is ANQGSEA. The CDR3 contains 12 residues. V shed 8 bases, J shed 1 base, and the junction held 4 bases outside the gene matches. Written as DNA, the CDR3 is TGCAGCACTTGGGACAGCCAAGAGACCCAGTACTTC. Encoded protein: CSTWDSQETQYF.

A word on this clone: This CDR3 is also generated by other DNA sequences in the sample. The chain is built from TRBV5-1 and TRBJ2-7, with D possibly being TRBD1 or TRBD2 (5 bases each). The CDR3 length is 14 residues. Between the trimmed V and J ends, which lost 0 bases and 2 bases, there was a span of 9 bases. Germline CDR1 reads SGHRS; CDR2 reads YFSETQ. The DNA for the CDR3 is TGCGCCAGCAGCTTGGCGCAGGGAGCCTACGAGCAGTACTTC. Its translation is CASSLAQGAYEQYF.